This T cell receptor beta chain stems from a study of blood T cell repertoires in COVID-19 (dated by TCRdb to the early 2020s). Broadly, across the study: Samples covering the acute and convalescent phases of COVID-19 were provided by collaborators in the United States, Italy and Spain. Deeply sampled blood TCRbeta repertoires from subjects exposed to, actively infected with, or recovered from COVID-19 were included in the dataset. The material from the prospective study consisted of cDNA or gDNA derived from T cells, B-cell-depleted T cells, or PBMCs. A de-identified subject ID, COVID-19 status, age in years and sex were almost always included in the sample metadata. Where available, HLA class I and class II types were taken from metadata supplied by the sample provider and were not determined by assay-based typing. The repertoires were released in a freely available public database meant as a resource for research on the immune response to SARS-CoV-2. The samples were drawn from the first 160 participants of the ongoing ImmuneRACE study and from 1,200 or so subjects provided by 6 global collaborators. Here is what the overall study found, with its caveats: The amount of clinical and demographic metadata varied by source and participant and was provided uncurated.

Based on the germline V gene, the CDR1 and CDR2 sequences are SGHTA and FQGNSA. At the junction V is shortened by 3 bases and J by 5 bases, with 8 bases in between. The CDR3, from cysteine to phenylalanine, totals 13 residues. The only DNA kept is the CDR3, 39 bases in frame from the first base. Collaborating institutions collected whole blood in K2EDTA tubes following their own protocols. For TCRbeta analysis, collaborators shipped samples in one of three forms: frozen whole blood, isolated PBMCs, or DNA extracted from either of those sample types. Remarks on this clone: There is no known antigen for this receptor. Base qualities are not recorded, but no much larger clone differs from it by a single base.

The immunoSEQ Assay, a bias-controlled multiplex PCR, was used to amplify TCRbeta CDR3 regions from genomic DNA. From the authors' description of their analysis: Within the assay, amplification of reference gene primers was used to estimate how many nucleated cells each sample contained. To quantify the absolute abundance of each unique TCRbeta CDR3 rearrangement, sequence reads were collapsed and filtered. For each sample, productive Simpson clonality was calculated by taking the square root of Simpson's diversity index across productive rearrangements. Entries here come from immuneACCESS through TCRdb and include only in-frame sequences with V and J called. Some clones fail to appear in such tables; in the studies checked, an unresolved V gene covers under half of the shortfall, and the cause of the remainder is unknown. V and J calls and clone size are as listed in that table; D and trimming were resolved from the DNA. This sample holds around 50,000 clones; around 80% were observed only once. The ten largest make up more than 8% of the sample.

The TCR comes from a woman of 80 years or more with acute or convalescent COVID-19. Source material: peripheral blood. Recombination connected TRBV7-2 to TRBJ1-5; the D region possibly corresponds to TRBD1 (5 bases align). The CDR3 protein sequence reads: CASSFRVYQPQHF. The bases read TGTGCCAGCAGCTTCAGGGTGTATCAGCCCCAGCATTTT.